This TCR beta chain was identified in a study of cytomegalovirus exposure and HLA in healthy donors. Study conclusions and caveats: Cytomegalovirus-associated status was assigned to about 180 TCR beta chains.

TCRdb's copy holds only in-frame clones and misses some; the assay was immunoSEQ multiplex PCR. The sample yields roughly 330,000 clones, roughly nine tenths seen once. CDR3 size: 13 residues. Between the trimmed V and J ends, which lost 8 bases and 4 bases, there was a span of 14 bases. The germline CDR1 and CDR2 sequences are MNHEY and SVGAGI. This clone has only a few counts. The antigen is unknown. This sequence joins TRBV6-5 and TRBJ1-2; no clear D. This TCR was sampled from a woman in her twenties or thirties in good health and CMV-seropositive. Sequencing was carried out using PBMCs. CDR3 in DNA: TGTGCCAGCGCCAGAACAGAATCCTATGGCTACACCTTC. It specifies CASARTESYGYTF.